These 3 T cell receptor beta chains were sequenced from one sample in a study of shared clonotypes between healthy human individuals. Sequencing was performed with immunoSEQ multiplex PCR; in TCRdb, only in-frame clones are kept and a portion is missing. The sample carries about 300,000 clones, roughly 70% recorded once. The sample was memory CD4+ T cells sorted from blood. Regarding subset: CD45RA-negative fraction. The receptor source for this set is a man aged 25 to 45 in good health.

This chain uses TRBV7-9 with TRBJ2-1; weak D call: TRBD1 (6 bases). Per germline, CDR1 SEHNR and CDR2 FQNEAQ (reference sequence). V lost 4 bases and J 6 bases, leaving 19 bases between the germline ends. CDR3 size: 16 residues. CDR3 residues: CASSSPGQFGANEQFF. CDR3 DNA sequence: TGTGCCAGCAGCTCCCCCGGACAGTTTGGGGCCAATGAGCAGTTCTTC.

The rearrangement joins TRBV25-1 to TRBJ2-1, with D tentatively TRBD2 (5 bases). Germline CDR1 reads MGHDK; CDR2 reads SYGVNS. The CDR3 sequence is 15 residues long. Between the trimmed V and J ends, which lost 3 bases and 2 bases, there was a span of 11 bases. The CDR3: CASSERLLTYNEQFF. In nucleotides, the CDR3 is TGTGCCAGCAGTGAGAGACTACTGACCTACAATGAGCAGTTCTTC.

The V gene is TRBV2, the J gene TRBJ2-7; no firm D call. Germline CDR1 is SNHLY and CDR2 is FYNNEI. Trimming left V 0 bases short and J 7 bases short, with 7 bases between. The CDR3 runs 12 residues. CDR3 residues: CASSEARLEQYF. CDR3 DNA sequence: TGTGCCAGCAGTGAAGCCCGACTGGAGCAGTACTTC.